The 30 T cell receptor beta chains listed next were all sequenced from one sample in a study. TCRdb re-called the 5' RACE reads through MiXCR, storing one row per CDR3 protein. Of under 35,000 distinct CDR3 sequences in the sample, less than 25% were seen once. Sequencing input: memory CD4+ T cells sorted from blood. The subset was: memory CD4+ T cells, CD4+CD45RO+CD25-. Source of these receptors: a female donor with breast cancer.

V is TRBV24-1 and J is TRBJ2-1; D is possibly TRBD2 (6 bases). Germline V gene sequence: CDR1 KGHDR, CDR2 SFDVKD. This CDR3 spans 13 amino acids. Trimming removed 7 bases from V and 6 bases from J, with 12 bases in between. CDR3: CATRLGGSNEQFF. Written as DNA, the CDR3 is TGTGCCACCAGACTTGGGGGGTCCAATGAGCAGTTCTTC.

This clonotype was seen a few times. The genes are TRBV14 and TRBJ2-2, with 7 bases fitting TRBD2. The CDR3 consists of 15 residues. The J segment lost 4 bases and the V segment lost 4 bases, leaving 6 bases of the junction unmatched. Germline V gene data show CDR1 as SGHDN and CDR2 as FVKESK. The CDR3 protein is CASSRIAGGTGELFF. CDR3 DNA sequence: TGTGCCAGCAGCCGTATAGCGGGCGGCACCGGGGAGCTGTTTTTT.

The chain couples TRBV27 to TRBJ2-7; 9 nucleotides line up with TRBD1. The CDR3 loop spans 14 amino acids. CDR1 and CDR2 (germline): MNHEY, SMNVEV (reference sequence). J was trimmed by 5 bases and V by 9 bases; bases with no gene match: 11. This CDR3 is CASRVSGQGNEQYF. In DNA, the CDR3 is TGTGCCAGTAGAGTGTCCGGACAGGGGAACGAGCAGTACTTC.

This sequence joins TRBV4-1 and TRBJ2-2; tentative D call: TRBD1 (5 bases). CDR1 and CDR2 (germline): MGHRA, YSYEKL. V was trimmed by 1 base and J by 5 bases, leaving 14 bases between them. The CDR3 totals 16 residues. In nucleotides, the CDR3 is TGCGCCAGCAGCCAAGGTTTAGGACAATCAACCGGGGAGCTGTTTTTT. It yields the protein CASSQGLGQSTGELFF.

The gene calls are TRBV9 and TRBJ2-2; 7 positions match TRBD2. V was clipped by 4 bases and J by 6 bases; unmatched bases: 0. The CDR3 sequence is 12 residues long. Germline values: CDR1 SGDLS, CDR2 YYNGEE. CDR3 protein: CASSRGAGELFF. CDR3 in DNA: TGTGCCAGCAGCCGGGGGGCCGGGGAGCTGTTTTTT.

This clonotype was detected a few times. This chain joins TRBV6-6 and TRBJ2-5, with D perhaps given as TRBD1 or TRBD2 (5 bases each). V shed 3 bases and J shed 7 bases, with 18 bases lying between them. Per the germline V gene, CDR1 is MNHNY and CDR2 is SVGAGI (reference sequence). This CDR3 has 15 amino acids. CDR3 loop: CASSYRDAIQGTQYF. Here the CDR3 DNA reads TGTGCCAGCAGTTATAGGGACGCGATCCAGGGGACCCAGTACTTC.

This clonotype appeared many times. This sequence joins TRBV12-3 or TRBV12-4 and TRBJ1-5, with D perhaps matching TRBD1 (6 bases). This CDR3 comprises 12 residues. V dropped 6 bases and J dropped 5 bases, with 8 bases sitting between them. The CDR3: CASSQGYQPQHF. For the CDR3, the DNA is TGTGCCAGCAGCCAGGGGTATCAGCCCCAGCATTTT.

This clonotype was seen repeatedly, ten times or more. The rearrangement joins TRBV6-1 to TRBJ2-1; 8 bases agree with TRBD1. This CDR3 has 14 residues. The V gene's germline CDR1 is MNHNS and CDR2 SASEGT. Trimming removed 5 bases from V and 8 bases from J; junction bases left unmatched: 8. The CDR3 region is CASSLDRVVDEQFF. DNA of the CDR3: TGTGCCAGCAGTCTGGACAGGGTCGTGGATGAGCAGTTCTTC.

This clonotype was found many times. CDR3 nucleotides: TGCGCCAGCAGCGCCCGGGACTACTCACCCGGGGAGCTGTTTTTT. Protein product: CASSARDYSPGELFF. The genes are TRBV4-1 and TRBJ2-2; 7 positions agree with TRBD2. This CDR3 is 15 amino acids long. Looked up from germline, CDR1 is MGHRA and CDR2 is YSYEKL. J lost 6 bases, V lost 5 bases, and 9 bases had no gene match.

The rearrangement joins TRBV24-1 to TRBJ2-2; TRBD1 aligns across 7 bases. This CDR3 spans 15 amino acids. V shed 7 bases and J 6 bases; nucleotides not matched to a gene: 10. The germline gives CDR1 KGHDR, CDR2 SFDVKD. In DNA, the CDR3 is TGTGCCACCAGATTTATTGACAGGGAGCCCGGGGAGCTGTTTTTT. Protein product: CATRFIDREPGELFF.

By share, this clonotype ranks as medium-sized. The V call is TRBV5-1, the J call TRBJ1-1; no clear D. Germline values: CDR1 SGHRS, CDR2 YFSETQ. V was pared by 1 base and J by 2 bases, with 9 bases between. This CDR3 has 14 residues. CDR3 sequence reads: CASSLMPGNTEAFF. The CDR3 DNA is TGCGCCAGCAGCTTGATGCCGGGAAACACTGAAGCTTTCTTT. Using reference TRBV5-1 and TRBJ1-1 for the parts outside the CDR3, the full variable domain is KAGVTQTPRYLIKTRGQQVTLSCSPISGHRSVSWYQQTPGQGLQFLFEYFSETQRNKGNFPGRFSGRQFSNSRSEMNVSTLELGDSALYLCASSLMPGNTEAFFGQGTRLTVV.

This clonotype was detected only a few times. This chain joins TRBV18 and TRBJ2-5; D is undetermined. Germline CDR1 and CDR2: KGHSH and LQKENI. This CDR3 has 13 amino acids. V lost 3 bases, J lost 3 bases, and 8 bases lay in between. In nucleotides, the CDR3 is TGTGCCAGCTCACCCCCGGACGAAGAGACCCAGTACTTC. Its protein is CASSPPDEETQYF. The whole variable domain, remainder taken from reference TRBV18 and TRBJ2-5, is NAGVMQNPRHLVRRRGQEARLRCSPMKGHSHVYWYRQLPEEGLKFMVYLQKENIIDESGMPKERFSAEFPKEGPSILRIQQVVRGDSAAYFCASSPPDEETQYFGPGTRLLVL.

V usage is TRBV6-1 and J usage is TRBJ2-7; the match to TRBD1 covers 9 bases. The CDR3 is 13 amino acids. Germline CDR1 MNHNS, CDR2 SASEGT. J was trimmed by 0 bases and V by 6 bases; bases with no gene match: 0. Written as DNA, the CDR3 is TGTGCCAGCAGGGACAGGGGCTCCTACGAGCAGTACTTC. Translated: CASRDRGSYEQYF.

As concerns this clonotype: A read error is possible here, since a much larger clone lies one base away. This chain connects TRBV29-1 to TRBJ2-2; unclear D gene. V was clipped by 4 bases and J by 4 bases, with 10 bases between them. This CDR3 has 13 amino acids. CDR1 is SQVTM and CDR2 is ANQGSEA in the germline V gene. CDR3 coding DNA: TGCAGCGTTGTAGGAGCACTCACCGGGGAGCTGTTTTTT. The encoded protein is CSVVGALTGELFF.

This clonotype was seen repeatedly, ten times or more. As DNA, the CDR3 is TGCAGTGCTAGACTTTATACTAGCGGGAAATACAATGAGCAGTTCTTC. As protein: CSARLYTSGKYNEQFF. V is TRBV20-1 and J is TRBJ2-1; TRBD2 agrees at 10 bases. With V trimmed by 2 bases and J by 4 bases, 8 bases remained unmatched. The CDR3 loop spans 16 amino acids. CDR1 and CDR2 (germline): DFQATT, SNEGSKA (reference sequence).

In its sample, this clonotype ranks as medium-sized (0.01 to 0.1%). The rearrangement links TRBV6-5 to TRBJ2-6; D unresolved. Germline-derived CDR1 and CDR2 are MNHEY and SVGAGI. Between the trimmed V and J ends, which lost 6 bases and 4 bases, there was a span of 10 bases. The CDR3 is 14 residues long. For the CDR3, the DNA is TGTGCCAGCAGCCGAGCCCTCGGGGCCAACGTCCTGACTTTC. Amino acid sequence: CASSRALGANVLTF.

The rearrangement links TRBV24-1 to TRBJ2-5; no clear D gene. The germline CDR1 and CDR2 sequences are KGHDR and SFDVKD. This CDR3 region has 12 residues. V was pared by 10 bases and J by 0 bases, with 8 bases between. CDR3 sequence reads: CATARDQETQYF. The CDR3 nucleotides read TGTGCCACAGCCCGGGACCAAGAGACCCAGTACTTC.

The chain links TRBV6-5 to TRBJ2-3, with no clear D. The V and J ends lost 5 bases and 2 bases respectively, with 8 bases between them. CDR3 length: 13 residues. Germline V gene lookup returns CDR1 MNHEY and CDR2 SVGAGI. CDR3 coding DNA: TGTGCCAGCAGTGTGCCAGCCACAGATACGCAGTATTTT. This translates into CASSVPATDTQYF.

The CDR3 loop is CASSLGHEQFF. CDR3 sequence (DNA): TGTGCCAGCAGCCTAGGCCATGAGCAGTTCTTC. This chain joins TRBV27 and TRBJ2-1; D is unresolved. In germline, CDR1 is MNHEY, CDR2 SMNVEV (reference sequence). V lost 6 bases to trimming and J lost 8 bases, with 8 bases between them. The CDR3 runs to 11 residues.

This clonotype was seen at least ten times. The J gene is TRBJ2-7, the V gene TRBV6-2 or TRBV6-3; 14 bases agree with TRBD2. The CDR3 runs 16 residues. With V trimmed by 5 bases and J by 6 bases, 9 bases remained unmatched. Looked up from germline, CDR1 is MNHEY and CDR2 is SVGEGT. The CDR3 loop is CASSTTSGRAFLEQYF. The CDR3 DNA is TGTGCCAGCAGTACGACTAGCGGGAGGGCCTTCCTCGAGCAGTACTTC.

The chain couples TRBV4-1 to TRBJ2-2, with 9 bases identical to TRBD2. Trimming at V came to 5 bases and at J to 0 bases, leaving 7 bases not matched to a gene. Germline V gene data show CDR1 as MGHRA and CDR2 as YSYEKL. The CDR3 spans 17 residues. The CDR3 loop is CASSTPGLAANTGELFF. The CDR3 bases are TGCGCCAGCAGCACCCCGGGACTAGCCGCGAACACCGGGGAGCTGTTTTTT.

The chain links TRBV28 to TRBJ2-7, with a tentative D call TRBD2 (6 bases). Germline CDR1 reads MDHEN; CDR2 reads SYDVKM. V was clipped by 8 bases and J by 4 bases, with 12 bases between them. The CDR3 sequence is 12 residues long. CDR3 sequence: CASGGEGYEQYF. The CDR3 coding sequence is TGTGCCAGCGGCGGGGAAGGGTACGAGCAGTACTTC.

This clonotype was recorded only once. A much bigger clone sits one base away, suggesting this may be a read error. The V gene is TRBV27, the J gene TRBJ2-7; no reliable D call. V was pared by 3 bases and J by 9 bases, with 12 bases between. From germline, CDR1 is MNHEY and CDR2 SMNVEV (reference sequence). This CDR3 is built from 12 residues. The DNA of the CDR3 is TGTGCCAGCAGTTTGTCGGGCAGTGGGCAGTACTTC. The encoded protein is CASSLSGSGQYF.

This clonotype has ten or more counts. The rearrangement joins TRBV5-1 to TRBJ1-1, with D possibly matching TRBD1 (6 bases). Germline V lookup: CDR1 SGHRS, CDR2 YFSETQ. The CDR3 loop spans 14 amino acids. With 0 bases removed from V and 2 bases from J, the gap between germline ends came to 8 bases. CDR3 in amino acids: CASSLGTVNTEAFF. The CDR3 DNA follows: TGCGCCAGCAGCTTGGGGACAGTAAACACTGAAGCTTTCTTT.

The chain is built from TRBV6-2 or TRBV6-3 and TRBJ2-3; D not certain. Germline V gene sequence: CDR1 MNHEY, CDR2 SVGEGT. The CDR3 sequence is 11 residues long. Trimming removed 7 bases from V and 2 bases from J, with 4 bases in between. CDR3 sequence reads: CASIITDTQYF. For the CDR3, the DNA is TGTGCCAGCATCATCACAGATACGCAGTATTTT.

With respect to this clonotype: With a much larger clone just one base away, this may be a read error. Because it lacks the conserved phenylalanine or tryptophan at the end, this CDR3 is likely a read error. This chain uses TRBV20-1 with TRBJ1-1; the D gene is possibly TRBD1 (5 bases). CDR3 length equals 12 residues. Per germline, CDR1 DFQATT and CDR2 SNEGSKA (reference sequence). V was cut by 0 bases and J by 7 bases, with 9 bases left in between. The CDR3 here is CSAREGDGEAFS. CDR3 DNA: TGCAGTGCTAGAGAGGGGGACGGTGAAGCTTTCTCT.

The chain joins TRBV29-1 to TRBJ1-1; D remains ambiguous. V was pared by 4 bases and J by 4 bases, with 4 bases between. Germline V gene sequence: CDR1 SQVTM, CDR2 ANQGSEA. This CDR3 is built from 10 residues. The CDR3 nucleotides are TGCAGCGTTGGGGTCACTGAAGCTTTCTTT. This gives the protein CSVGVTEAFF.

Sample share makes this clonotype medium-sized. The CDR3 is CSASSDREAFF. DNA for the CDR3: TGCAGTGCTAGTTCGGACAGGGAAGCTTTCTTT. This sequence joins TRBV20-1 and TRBJ1-1; 7 bases fit TRBD1. The length of the CDR3 is 11 residues. Germline V lookup: CDR1 DFQATT, CDR2 SNEGSKA (reference sequence). Trimming took 3 bases from V and 8 from J; bases not matched to a gene: 3.

This rearrangement joins TRBV5-1 to TRBJ2-1, with 7 bases matching TRBD1. V shed 3 bases, J shed 2 bases, and the junction held 5 bases outside the gene matches. The CDR3 extends over 15 amino acids. CDR1 SGHRS and CDR2 YFSETQ come from the germline V gene. Written as DNA, the CDR3 is TGCGCCAGCAGCTACGCAGGGGGTGCCTACAATGAGCAGTTCTTC. This gives the protein CASSYAGGAYNEQFF.

In its sample, this clonotype was seen once. The chain recombines TRBV6-4 with TRBJ1-1; D ambiguous. The CDR3 spans 13 residues. Per germline, CDR1 MRHNA and CDR2 SNTAGT. The ends were cut back, 0 bases at V and 4 bases at J, with 6 bases in the middle. The CDR3 loop reads CASSDSEGTEAFF. The CDR3 DNA is TGTGCCAGCAGTGACTCGGAGGGCACTGAAGCTTTCTTT.